This T cell receptor beta chain was recorded in a study of blood T cell repertoires in COVID-19. On the study more broadly: Spain, Italy and the United States supplied samples that represented acute and convalescent COVID-19. Sources were T cells, B-cell-depleted T cells, or PBMCs; the material itself was cDNA or gDNA.

CDR1 and CDR2 from the germline V gene are LNHDA and SQIVND (reference sequence). Trimming removed 10 bases from V and 8 bases from J, with 17 bases in between. The CDR3 runs to 13 residues. Source study methods: Estimation of nucleated cell counts relied on the amplification of reference gene primers. Assay used: immunoSEQ multiplex PCR; TCRdb lists only in-frame clones, some missing. That table furnishes V, J and clone size, whereas the DNA furnished D and trimming. Among around 260,000 clones listed, around 86% were seen once. Sequences were obtained from peripheral blood. The sequence derives from a young woman with active or convalescent COVID-19. This rearrangement joins TRBV19 to TRBJ1-4; D possibly corresponds to TRBD1 (5 bases). CDR3 DNA sequence: TGTGCCACTTCGGAGGGGTGGAGGGAAAAACTGTTTTTT. This sequence encodes CATSEGWREKLFF.